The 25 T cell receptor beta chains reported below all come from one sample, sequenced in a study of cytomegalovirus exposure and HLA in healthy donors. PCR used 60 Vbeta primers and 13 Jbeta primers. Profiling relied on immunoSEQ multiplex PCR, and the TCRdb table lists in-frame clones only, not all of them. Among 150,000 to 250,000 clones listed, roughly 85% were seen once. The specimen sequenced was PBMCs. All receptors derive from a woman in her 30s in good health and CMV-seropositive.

Written as DNA, the CDR3 is TGTGCCAGCAGTTTAGCCGGACTGCAAAGAACCTACGAGCAGTACTTC. Encoded protein: CASSLAGLQRTYEQYF. The chain recombines TRBV28 with TRBJ2-7; tentatively, D is TRBD2 (5 bases). V lost 2 bases to trimming and J lost 2 bases, with 16 bases between them. In germline, CDR1 is MDHEN, CDR2 SYDVKM. This CDR3 contains 16 residues.

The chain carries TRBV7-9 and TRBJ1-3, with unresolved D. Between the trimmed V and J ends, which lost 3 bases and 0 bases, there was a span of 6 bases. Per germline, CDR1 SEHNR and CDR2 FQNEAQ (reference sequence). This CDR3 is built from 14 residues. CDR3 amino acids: CASSFSSSGNTIYF. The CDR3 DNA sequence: TGTGCCAGCAGCTTTTCGTCCTCTGGAAACACCATATATTTT. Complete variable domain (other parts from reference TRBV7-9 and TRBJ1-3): DTGVSQNPRHKITKRGQNVTFRCDPISEHNRLYWYRQTLGQGPEFLTYFQNEAQLEKSRLLSDRFSAERPKGSFSTLEIQRTEQGDSAMYLCASSFSSSGNTIYFGEGSWLTVV.

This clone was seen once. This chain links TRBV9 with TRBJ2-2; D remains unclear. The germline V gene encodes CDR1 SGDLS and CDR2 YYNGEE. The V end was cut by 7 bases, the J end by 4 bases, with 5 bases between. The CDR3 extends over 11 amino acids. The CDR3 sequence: CASRGTGELFF. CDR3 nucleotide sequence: TGTGCCAGCCGAGGCACCGGGGAGCTGTTTTTT.

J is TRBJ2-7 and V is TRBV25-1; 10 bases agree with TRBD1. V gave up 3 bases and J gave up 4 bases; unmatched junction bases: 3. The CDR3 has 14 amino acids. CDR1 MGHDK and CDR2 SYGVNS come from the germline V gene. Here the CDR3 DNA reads TGTGCCAGCAGTGACCGGGACAGGGGTTACGAGCAGTACTTC. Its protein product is CASSDRDRGYEQYF.

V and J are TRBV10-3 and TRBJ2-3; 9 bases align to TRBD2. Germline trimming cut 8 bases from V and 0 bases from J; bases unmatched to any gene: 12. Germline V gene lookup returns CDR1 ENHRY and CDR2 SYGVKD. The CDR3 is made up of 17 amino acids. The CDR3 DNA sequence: TGTGCCATCCAAGAAGGTGGGACTAGCTCTAGCACAGATACGCAGTATTTT. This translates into CAIQEGGTSSSTDTQYF.

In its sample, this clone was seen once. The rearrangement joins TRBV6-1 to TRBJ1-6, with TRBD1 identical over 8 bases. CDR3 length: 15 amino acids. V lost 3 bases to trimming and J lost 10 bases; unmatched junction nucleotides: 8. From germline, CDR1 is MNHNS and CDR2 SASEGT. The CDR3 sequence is CASSERTGSFSPLHF. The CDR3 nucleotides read TGTGCCAGCAGTGAGCGGACAGGGTCCTTCTCACCCCTCCACTTT.

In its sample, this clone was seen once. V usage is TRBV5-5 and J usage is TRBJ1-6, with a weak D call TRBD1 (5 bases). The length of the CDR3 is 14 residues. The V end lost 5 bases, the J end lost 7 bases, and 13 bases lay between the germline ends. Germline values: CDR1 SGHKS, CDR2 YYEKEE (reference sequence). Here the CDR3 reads CASRSRDYNSPLHF. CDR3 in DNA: TGTGCCAGCAGAAGCCGGGACTACAATTCACCCCTCCACTTT.

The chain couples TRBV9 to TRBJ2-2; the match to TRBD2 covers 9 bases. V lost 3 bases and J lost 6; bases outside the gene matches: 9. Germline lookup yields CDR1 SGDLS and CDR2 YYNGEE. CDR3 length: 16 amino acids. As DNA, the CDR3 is TGTGCCAGCAGCGCCCGGGGCGGGGGGGCAGCCGGGGAGCTGTTTTTT. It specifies CASSARGGGAAGELFF.

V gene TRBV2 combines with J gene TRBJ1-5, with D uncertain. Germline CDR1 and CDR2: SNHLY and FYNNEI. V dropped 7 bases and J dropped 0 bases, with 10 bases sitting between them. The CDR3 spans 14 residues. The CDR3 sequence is CASKRTHSNQPQHF. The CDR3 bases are TGTGCCAGCAAGCGGACCCATAGCAATCAGCCCCAGCATTTT.

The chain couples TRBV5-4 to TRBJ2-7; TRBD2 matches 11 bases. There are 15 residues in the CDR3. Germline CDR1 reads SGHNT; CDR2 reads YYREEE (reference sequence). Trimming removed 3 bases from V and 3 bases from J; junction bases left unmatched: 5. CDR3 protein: CASSSKGLADYEQYF. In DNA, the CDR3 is TGTGCCAGCAGCTCGAAGGGACTAGCGGACTACGAGCAGTACTTC.

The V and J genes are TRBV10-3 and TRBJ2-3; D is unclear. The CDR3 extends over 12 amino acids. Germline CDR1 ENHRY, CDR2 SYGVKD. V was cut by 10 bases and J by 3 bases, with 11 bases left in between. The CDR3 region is CATNQETDTQYF. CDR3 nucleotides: TGTGCCACCAACCAGGAAACAGATACGCAGTATTTT.

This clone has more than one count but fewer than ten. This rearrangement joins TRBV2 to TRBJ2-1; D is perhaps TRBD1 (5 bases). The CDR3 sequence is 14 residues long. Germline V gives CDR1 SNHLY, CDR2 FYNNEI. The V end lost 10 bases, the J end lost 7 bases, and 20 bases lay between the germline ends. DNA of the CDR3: TGTGCCACCAAGGGGCTCCCCGACGGGAATGAGCAGTTCTTC. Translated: CATKGLPDGNEQFF.

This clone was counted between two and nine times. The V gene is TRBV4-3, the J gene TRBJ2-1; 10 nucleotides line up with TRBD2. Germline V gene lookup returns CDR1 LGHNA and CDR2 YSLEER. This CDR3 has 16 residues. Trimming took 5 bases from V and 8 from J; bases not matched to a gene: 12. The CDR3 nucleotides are TGCGCCAGCAGCGTCCTGAGAGCGGGGGGGCGAGATGAGCAGTTCTTC. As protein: CASSVLRAGGRDEQFF.

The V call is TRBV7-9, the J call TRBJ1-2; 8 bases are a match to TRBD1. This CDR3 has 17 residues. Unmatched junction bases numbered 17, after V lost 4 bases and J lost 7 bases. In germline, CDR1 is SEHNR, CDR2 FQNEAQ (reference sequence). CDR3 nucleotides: TGTGCCAGCAGCTCCTCGGGGGTCGGGGCAGGGGGCCGTGGCTACACCTTC. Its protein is CASSSSGVGAGGRGYTF.

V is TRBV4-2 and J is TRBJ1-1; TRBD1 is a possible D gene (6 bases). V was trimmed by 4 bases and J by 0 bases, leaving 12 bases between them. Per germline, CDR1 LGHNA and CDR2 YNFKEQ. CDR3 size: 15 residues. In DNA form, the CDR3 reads TGTGCCAGCAGCCCCCTGGACAGAATGAACACTGAAGCTTTCTTT. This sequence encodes CASSPLDRMNTEAFF.

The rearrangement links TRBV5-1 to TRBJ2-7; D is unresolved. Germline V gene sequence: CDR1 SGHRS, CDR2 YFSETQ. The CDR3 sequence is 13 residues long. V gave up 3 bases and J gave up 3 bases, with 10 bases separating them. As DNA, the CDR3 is TGCGCCAGCAGCTCCCGAAGCGACTACGAGCAGTACTTC. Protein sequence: CASSSRSDYEQYF.

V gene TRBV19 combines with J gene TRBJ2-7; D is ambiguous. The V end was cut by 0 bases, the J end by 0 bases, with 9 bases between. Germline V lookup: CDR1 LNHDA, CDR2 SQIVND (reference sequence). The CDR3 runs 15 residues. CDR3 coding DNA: TGTGCCAGTAGTATAGATCTGAGCTACTCCTACGAGCAGTACTTC. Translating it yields CASSIDLSYSYEQYF.

CDR3 sequence reads: CASSVAGTSGGQETQYF. CDR3 coding DNA: TGTGCCAGCAGCGTAGCGGGGACTAGCGGGGGACAAGAGACCCAGTACTTC. The chain couples TRBV9 to TRBJ2-5, with 14 bases fitting TRBD2. CDR3 length: 17 amino acids. CDR1 is SGDLS, CDR2 YYNGEE, per germline. V lost 0 bases to trimming and J lost 2 bases; unmatched junction nucleotides: 3.

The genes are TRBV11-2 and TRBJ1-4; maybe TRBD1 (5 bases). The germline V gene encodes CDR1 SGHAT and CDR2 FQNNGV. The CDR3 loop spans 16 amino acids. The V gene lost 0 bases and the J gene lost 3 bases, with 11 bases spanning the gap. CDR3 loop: CASSLEEGRANEKLFF. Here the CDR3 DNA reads TGTGCCAGCAGCTTAGAGGAGGGGAGAGCTAATGAAAAACTGTTTTTT.

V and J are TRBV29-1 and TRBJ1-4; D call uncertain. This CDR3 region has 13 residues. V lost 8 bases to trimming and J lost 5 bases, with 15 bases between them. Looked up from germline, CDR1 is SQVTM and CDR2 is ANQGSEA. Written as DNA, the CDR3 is TGCAGCTGCTGGGGAGGAGACAATGAAAAACTGTTTTTT. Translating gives CSCWGGDNEKLFF.

CDR3 sequence reads: CASRPTGTYEQYF. CDR3 DNA sequence: TGTGCCAGCAGACCGACAGGTACCTACGAGCAGTACTTC. The chain combines TRBV7-2 with TRBJ2-7, with D perhaps matching TRBD1 (6 bases). Trimming pared 6 bases from V and 2 bases from J, leaving 11 bases between. Per the germline V gene, CDR1 is SGHTA and CDR2 is FQGNSA. The CDR3 runs to 13 residues. The complete variable domain, with remaining parts taken from reference TRBV7-2 and TRBJ2-7, reads GAGVSQSPSNKVTEKGKDVELRCDPISGHTALYWYRQSLGQGLEFLIYFQGNSAPDKSGLPSDRFSAERTGGSVSTLTIQRTQQEDSAVYLCASRPTGTYEQYFGPGTRLTVT.

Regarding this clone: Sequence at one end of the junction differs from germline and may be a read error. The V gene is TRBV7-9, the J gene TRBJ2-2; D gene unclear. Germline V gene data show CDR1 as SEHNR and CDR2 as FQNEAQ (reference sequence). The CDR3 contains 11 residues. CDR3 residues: CSSLKTGELFF. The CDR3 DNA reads TGTTCCAGCCTAAAGACCGGGGAGCTGTTTTTT. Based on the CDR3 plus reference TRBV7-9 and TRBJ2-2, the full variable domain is DTGVSQNPRHKITKRGQNVTFRCDPISEHNRLYWYRQTLGQGPEFLTYFQNEAQLEKSRLLSDRFSAERPKGSFSTLEIQRTEQGDSAMYLCSSLKTGELFFGEGSRLTVL.

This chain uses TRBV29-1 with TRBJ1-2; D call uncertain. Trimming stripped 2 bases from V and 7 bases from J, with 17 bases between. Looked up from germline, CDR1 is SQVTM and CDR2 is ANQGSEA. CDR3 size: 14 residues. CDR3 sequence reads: CSVERVGSWGGYTF. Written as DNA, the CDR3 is TGCAGCGTTGAACGGGTCGGGAGTTGGGGTGGCTACACCTTC.

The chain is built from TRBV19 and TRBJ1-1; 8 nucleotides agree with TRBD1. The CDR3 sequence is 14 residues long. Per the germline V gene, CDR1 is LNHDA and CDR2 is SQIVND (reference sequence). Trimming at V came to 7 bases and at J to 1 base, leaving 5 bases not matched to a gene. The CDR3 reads CASTQGVRNTEAFF. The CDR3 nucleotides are TGTGCCAGTACACAGGGGGTAAGGAACACTGAAGCTTTCTTT.

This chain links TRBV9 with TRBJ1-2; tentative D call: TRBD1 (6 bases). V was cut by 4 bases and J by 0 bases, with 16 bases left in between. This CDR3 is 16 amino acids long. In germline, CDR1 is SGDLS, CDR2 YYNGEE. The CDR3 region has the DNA TGTGCCAGCAGCCCACTAGTTTGGACAGCTAACTATGGCTACACCTTC. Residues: CASSPLVWTANYGYTF.